These 6 T cell receptor beta chains were all obtained from the same sample, sequenced in a study of blood T cell repertoires in COVID-19. This table comes from immunoSEQ multiplex PCR, and its TCRdb copy is limited to in-frame clones, with some not included. This sample has 150,000 or so clones, with 80% found just once. Sequenced input: peripheral blood. These receptors came from a man between 60 and 75 years old with acute or convalescent COVID-19.

This chain joins TRBV2 and TRBJ2-2, with D uncertain. V shed 5 bases and J shed 3 bases, with 10 bases lying between them. Germline values: CDR1 SNHLY, CDR2 FYNNEI. The CDR3 totals 14 residues. CDR3 amino acids: CASSSDTYTGELFF. As DNA, the CDR3 is TGTGCCAGCAGTTCCGACACCTACACCGGGGAGCTGTTTTTT.

The chain carries TRBV4-1 and TRBJ1-3; D remains unclear. V dropped 3 bases and J dropped 3 bases, with 15 bases sitting between them. Germline V gene sequence: CDR1 MGHRA, CDR2 YSYEKL. The CDR3 runs to 16 residues. The CDR3 DNA follows: TGCGCCAGCAGCCAGATGAAGACATCCGGTGGAAACACCATATATTTT. Residues: CASSQMKTSGGNTIYF.

The chain uses TRBV4-2 and TRBJ2-3; 8 bases match TRBD1. This CDR3 contains 17 residues. V lost 0 bases to trimming and J lost 7 bases; unmatched junction nucleotides: 12. CDR1 and CDR2 (germline): LGHNA, YNFKEQ. This chain's CDR3 is CASSQDPTGASKNTQYF. The CDR3 nucleotides are TGTGCCAGCAGCCAAGACCCGACAGGGGCCTCGAAAAATACGCAGTATTTT.

The chain joins TRBV30 to TRBJ2-2; D is possibly TRBD2 (5 bases). CDR1 is GTSNPN, CDR2 SVGIG, per germline (reference sequence). With 0 bases removed from V and 12 bases from J, the gap between germline ends came to 17 bases. CDR3 length: 14 residues. CDR3 coding DNA: TGTGCCTGGAGTGTATGGGCTAGCTCGGCCCAGCTGTTTTTT. Protein product: CAWSVWASSAQLFF.

This sequence joins TRBV27 and TRBJ2-5, with 8 nucleotides matching TRBD2. CDR1 and CDR2 (germline): MNHEY, SMNVEV (reference sequence). CDR3 length: 15 amino acids. J was trimmed by 5 bases and V by 8 bases; bases with no gene match: 13. The CDR3 sequence: CASGKLAAAGETQYF. CDR3 sequence (DNA): TGTGCCAGCGGCAAACTAGCGGCCGCTGGGGAGACCCAGTACTTC.

V gene TRBV5-1 combines with J gene TRBJ2-1, with a tentative D call TRBD2 (5 bases). The germline CDR1 and CDR2 sequences are SGHRS and YFSETQ. The CDR3 consists of 17 residues. Trimming took 3 bases from V and 10 from J, leaving 26 bases between them. This chain's CDR3 is CASSSGPLALQAEEQFF. DNA of the CDR3: TGCGCCAGCAGCTCCGGACCCCTAGCCCTCCAAGCGGAGGAGCAGTTCTTC. The whole variable domain, remainder taken from reference TRBV5-1 and TRBJ2-1, is KAGVTQTPRYLIKTRGQQVTLSCSPISGHRSVSWYQQTPGQGLQFLFEYFSETQRNKGNFPGRFSGRQFSNSRSEMNVSTLELGDSALYLCASSSGPLALQAEEQFFGPGTRLTVL.